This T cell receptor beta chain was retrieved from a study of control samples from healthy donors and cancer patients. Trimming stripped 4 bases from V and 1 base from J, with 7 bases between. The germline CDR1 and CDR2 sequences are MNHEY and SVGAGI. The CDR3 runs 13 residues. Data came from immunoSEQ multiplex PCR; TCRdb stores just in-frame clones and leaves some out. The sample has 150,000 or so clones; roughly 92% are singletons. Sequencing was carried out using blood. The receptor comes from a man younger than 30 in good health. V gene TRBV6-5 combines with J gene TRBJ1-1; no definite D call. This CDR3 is CASSSSGNTEAFF. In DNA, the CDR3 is TGTGCCAGCAGTTCTTCAGGGAACACTGAAGCTTTCTTT.